These T cell receptor beta chains were read from a single sample in a study of T cells in Graves' hyperthyroidism and ophthalmopathy. One entry per CDR3 protein results from TCRdb running MiXCR on the multiplex PCR reads. Of about 380,000 distinct CDR3 sequences listed, about 14% are singletons. The sample taken for sequencing was blood. These TCRs come from a man aged 25 to 40 with Graves' hyperthyroidism that later progressed to Graves' ophthalmopathy. CDR3s include the opening cysteine and the closing phenylalanine or tryptophan.

V	J	CDR3
TRBV18	TRBJ2-2	CASSPGVPARTGELFF
TRBV7-2	TRBJ2-5	CASSPQDF
TRBV3-1	TRBJ1-4	CASTTGGYEKLFF
TRBV7-8	TRBJ2-2	CASSLAVTGYIGELFF
TRBV28	TRBJ2-3	CASRMGESTDTQYF
TRBV2	TRBJ1-4	CATLWMPGEKLFF
TRBV7-2	TRBJ1-1	CASSLAGGLTEAFF
TRBV9	TRBJ1-4	CASSVGGRGEKLFF
TRBV7-9	TRBJ2-7	CASSLDAGINEQYF
TRBV20-1	TRBJ2-7	CSAQSLGLSYEQYF
TRBV15	TRBJ1-6	CATSRDREKFSPLHF
TRBV10-1	TRBJ2-7	CASIYGTPNSCEQYF
TRBV18	TRBJ2-7	CASSPLTSGLTYEQYF
TRBV20-1	TRBJ1-3	CGARDRVGNTIYF
TRBV12-3/TRBV12-4	TRBJ1-4	CASSVGEKLFF
TRBV6-4	TRBJ2-5	CASSIELAGAQETQYF
TRBV27	TRBJ2-1	CASSSPSAAAGNEQFF
TRBV29-1	TRBJ1-2	CSVDWESNYGYTF
TRBV28	TRBJ2-7	CASSLGVAGFHEQYF
TRBV7-2	TRBJ2-5	CASSPSGAETQYF
TRBV19	TRBJ2-1	CASRQQGGSYDEQFF
TRBV19	TRBJ1-5	CASSTLRTGLNQPQHF